Ten or more counts support the clone carrying this T cell receptor (beta chain). The germline V gene encodes CDR1 SQVTM and CDR2 ANQGSEA. V lost 5 bases and J lost 3, with 9 bases in between. The CDR3 runs to 12 residues. The data stem from a study of neurological immune-mediated disorders. Noted time point: longitudinal time-point 1 (baseline). TCRdb re-called the 5' RACE reads through MiXCR, storing one row per CDR3 protein. The table lists around 69,000 distinct CDR3 sequences, roughly a tenth of them singletons. This receptor was taken from a man aged 25 to 45 in good health. This chain links TRBV29-1 with TRBJ2-3; D gene uncertain. Sequenced input: PBMCs. CDR3 protein: CSVYRQTDTQYF. The CDR3 coding sequence is TGCAGCGTTTATAGGCAAACAGATACGCAGTATTTT.